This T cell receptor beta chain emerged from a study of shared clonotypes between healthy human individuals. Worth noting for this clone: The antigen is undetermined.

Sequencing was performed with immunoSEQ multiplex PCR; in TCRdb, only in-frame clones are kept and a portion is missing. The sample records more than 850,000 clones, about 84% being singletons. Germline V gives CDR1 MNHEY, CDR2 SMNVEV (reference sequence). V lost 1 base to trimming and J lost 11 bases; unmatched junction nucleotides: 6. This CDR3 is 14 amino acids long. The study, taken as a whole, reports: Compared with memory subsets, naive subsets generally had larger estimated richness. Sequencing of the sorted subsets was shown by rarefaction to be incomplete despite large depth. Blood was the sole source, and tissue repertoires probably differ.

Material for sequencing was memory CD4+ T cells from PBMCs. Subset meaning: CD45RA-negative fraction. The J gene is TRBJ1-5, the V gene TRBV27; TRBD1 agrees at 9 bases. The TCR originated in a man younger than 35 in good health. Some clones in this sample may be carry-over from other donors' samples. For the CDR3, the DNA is TGTGCCAGCAGTTTATGGGACAGGGACCCGTCCCAGCATTTT. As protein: CASSLWDRDPSQHF.